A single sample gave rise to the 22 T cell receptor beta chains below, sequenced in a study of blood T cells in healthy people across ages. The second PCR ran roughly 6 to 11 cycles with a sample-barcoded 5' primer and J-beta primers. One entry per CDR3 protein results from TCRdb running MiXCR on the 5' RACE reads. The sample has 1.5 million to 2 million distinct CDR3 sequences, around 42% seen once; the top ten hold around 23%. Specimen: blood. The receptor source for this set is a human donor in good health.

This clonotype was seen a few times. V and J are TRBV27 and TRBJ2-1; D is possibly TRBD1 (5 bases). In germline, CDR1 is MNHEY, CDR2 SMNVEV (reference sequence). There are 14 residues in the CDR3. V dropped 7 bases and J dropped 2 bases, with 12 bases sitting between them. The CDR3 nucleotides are TGTGCCAGCATGTACGACAGTACCTACAATGAGCAGTTCTTC. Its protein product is CASMYDSTYNEQFF.

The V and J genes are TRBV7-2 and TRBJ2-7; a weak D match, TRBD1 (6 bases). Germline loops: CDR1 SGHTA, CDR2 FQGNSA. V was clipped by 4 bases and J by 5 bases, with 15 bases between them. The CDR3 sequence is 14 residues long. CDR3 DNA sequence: TGTGCCAGCAGCTATAACAGGGTTGGGAACGAGCAGTACTTC. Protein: CASSYNRVGNEQYF.

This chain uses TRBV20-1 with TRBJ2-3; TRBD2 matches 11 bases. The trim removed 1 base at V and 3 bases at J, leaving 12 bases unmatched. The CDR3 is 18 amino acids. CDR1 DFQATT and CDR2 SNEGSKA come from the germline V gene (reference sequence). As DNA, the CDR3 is TGCAGTGCTAGAGTTAACCCGGGGACTAGCGGTAGGACAGATACGCAGTATTTT. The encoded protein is CSARVNPGTSGRTDTQYF.

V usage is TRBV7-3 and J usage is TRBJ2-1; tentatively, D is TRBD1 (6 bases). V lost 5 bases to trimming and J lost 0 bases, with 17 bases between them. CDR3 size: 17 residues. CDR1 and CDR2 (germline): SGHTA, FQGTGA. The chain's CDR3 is CASSPKAGTSSYNEQFF. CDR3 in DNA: TGTGCCAGCAGCCCAAAGGCAGGGACAAGCTCCTACAATGAGCAGTTCTTC.

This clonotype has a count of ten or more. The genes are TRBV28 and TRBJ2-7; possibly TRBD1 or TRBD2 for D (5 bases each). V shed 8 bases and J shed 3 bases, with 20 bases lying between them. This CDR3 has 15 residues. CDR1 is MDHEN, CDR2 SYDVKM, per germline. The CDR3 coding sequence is TGTGCCAGCGAACGAGCAGGGACGCCAGGCTACGAGCAGTACTTC. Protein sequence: CASERAGTPGYEQYF.

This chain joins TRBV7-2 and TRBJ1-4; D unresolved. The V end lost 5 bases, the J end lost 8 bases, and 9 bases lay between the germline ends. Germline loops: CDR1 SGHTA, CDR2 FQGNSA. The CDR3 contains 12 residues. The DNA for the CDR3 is TGTGCCAGCAGCCCCATTGGGGAAAAACTGTTTTTT. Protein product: CASSPIGEKLFF.

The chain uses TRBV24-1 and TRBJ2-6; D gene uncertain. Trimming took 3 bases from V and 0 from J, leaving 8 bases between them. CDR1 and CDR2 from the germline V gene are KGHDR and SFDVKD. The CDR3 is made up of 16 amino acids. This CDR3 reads CATSDSRSSGANVLTF. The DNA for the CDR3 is TGTGCCACCAGTGATAGCCGATCCTCTGGGGCCAACGTCCTGACTTTC.

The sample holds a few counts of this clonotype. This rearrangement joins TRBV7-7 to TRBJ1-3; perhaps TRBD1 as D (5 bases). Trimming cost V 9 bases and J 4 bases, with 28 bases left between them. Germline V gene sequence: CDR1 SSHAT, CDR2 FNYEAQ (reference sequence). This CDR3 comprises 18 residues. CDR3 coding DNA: TGTGCCAGAGGTCGGGGGGTTGGAGAGAAATTCCGGGGAAACACCATATATTTT. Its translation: CARGRGVGEKFRGNTIYF. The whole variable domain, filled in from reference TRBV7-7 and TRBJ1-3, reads GAGVSQSPRYKVTKRGQDVTLRCDPISSHATLYWYQQALGQGPEFLTYFNYEAQPDKSGLPSDRFSAERPEGSISTLTIQRTEQRDSAMYRCARGRGVGEKFRGNTIYFGEGSWLTVV.

The chain's CDR3 is CASSRLTTRRGLSYGYTF. DNA for the CDR3: TGTGCCAGCAGCCGTCTTACGACCCGACGGGGGTTGAGCTATGGCTACACCTTC. The chain combines TRBV6-1 with TRBJ1-2, with D tentatively TRBD1 (5 bases). Per germline, CDR1 MNHNS and CDR2 SASEGT. Trimming pared 6 bases from V and 4 bases from J, leaving 27 bases between. This CDR3 is 18 amino acids long.

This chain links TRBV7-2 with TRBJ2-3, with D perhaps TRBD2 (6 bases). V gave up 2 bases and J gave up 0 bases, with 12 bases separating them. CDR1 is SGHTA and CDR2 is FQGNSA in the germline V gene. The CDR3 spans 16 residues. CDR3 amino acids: CASSLLGGDSTDTQYF. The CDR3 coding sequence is TGTGCCAGCAGCTTATTAGGCGGGGATAGCACAGATACGCAGTATTTT.

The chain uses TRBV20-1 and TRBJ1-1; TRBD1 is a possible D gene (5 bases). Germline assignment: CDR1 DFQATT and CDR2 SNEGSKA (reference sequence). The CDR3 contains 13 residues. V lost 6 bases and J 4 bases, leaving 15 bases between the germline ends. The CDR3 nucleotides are TGCAGTGCCGTCAGGGAAGTCTTCACTGAAGCTTTCTTT. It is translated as CSAVREVFTEAFF.

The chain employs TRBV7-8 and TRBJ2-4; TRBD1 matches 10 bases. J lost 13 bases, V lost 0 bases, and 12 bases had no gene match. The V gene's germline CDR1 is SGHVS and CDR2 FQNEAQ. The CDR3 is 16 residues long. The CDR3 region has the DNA TGTGCCAGCAGCTTAGCTAGGAGCAGGGACAGGGGTGAGCAGTACTTC. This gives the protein CASSLARSRDRGEQYF.

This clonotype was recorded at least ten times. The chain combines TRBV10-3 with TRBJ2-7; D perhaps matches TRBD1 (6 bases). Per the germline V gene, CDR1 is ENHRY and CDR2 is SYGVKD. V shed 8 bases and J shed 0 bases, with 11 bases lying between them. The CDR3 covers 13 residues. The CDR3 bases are TGTGCCATCGGGCACAGGGACTCCTACGAGCAGTACTTC. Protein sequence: CAIGHRDSYEQYF.

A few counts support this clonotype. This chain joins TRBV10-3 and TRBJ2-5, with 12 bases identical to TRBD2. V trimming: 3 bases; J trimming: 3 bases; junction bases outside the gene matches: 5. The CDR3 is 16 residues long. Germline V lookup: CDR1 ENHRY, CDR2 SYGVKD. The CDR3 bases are TGTGCCATCAGTGACCCCGGACTAGCGGGGAAAGAGACCCAGTACTTC. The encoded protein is CAISDPGLAGKETQYF.

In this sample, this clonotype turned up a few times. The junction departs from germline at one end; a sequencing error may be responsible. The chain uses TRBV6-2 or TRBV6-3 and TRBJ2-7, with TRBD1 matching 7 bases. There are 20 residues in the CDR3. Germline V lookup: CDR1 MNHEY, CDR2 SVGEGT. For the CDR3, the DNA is TGTGCCAGCAGCTACTCTTCCCGGGACAGAGTTTCCCGATTCCCCTACGAGCAGTACTTC. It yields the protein CASSYSSRDRVSRFPYEQYF.

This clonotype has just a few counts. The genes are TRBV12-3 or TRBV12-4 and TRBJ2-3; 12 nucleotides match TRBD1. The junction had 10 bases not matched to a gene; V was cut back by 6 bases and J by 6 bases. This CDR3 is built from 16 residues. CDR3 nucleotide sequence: TGTGCCAGCAGCCCTCCGGGACAGGGGGCAAGGGATACGCAGTATTTT. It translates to CASSPPGQGARDTQYF.

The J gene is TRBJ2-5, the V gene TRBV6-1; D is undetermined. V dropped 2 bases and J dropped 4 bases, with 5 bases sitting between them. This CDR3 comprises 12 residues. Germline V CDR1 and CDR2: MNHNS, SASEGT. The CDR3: CASSEQAETQYF. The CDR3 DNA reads TGTGCCAGCAGTGAACAGGCAGAGACCCAGTACTTC.

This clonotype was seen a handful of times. The CDR3 here is CSARAVGGTENTGELFF. The CDR3 DNA reads as TGCAGTGCTAGAGCGGTAGGGGGGACGGAGAACACCGGGGAGCTGTTTTTT. The V gene is TRBV20-1, the J gene TRBJ2-2; D is tentatively TRBD1 or TRBD2 (6 bases each). With 1 base removed from V and 1 base from J, the gap between germline ends came to 16 bases. The length of the CDR3 is 17 residues. CDR1 and CDR2 (germline): DFQATT, SNEGSKA (reference sequence).

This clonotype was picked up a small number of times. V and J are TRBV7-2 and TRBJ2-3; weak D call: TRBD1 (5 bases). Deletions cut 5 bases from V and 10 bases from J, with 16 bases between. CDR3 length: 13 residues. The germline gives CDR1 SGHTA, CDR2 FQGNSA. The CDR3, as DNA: TGTGCCAGCAGCGCCTATCAGGGATATGCGCAGTATTTT. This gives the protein CASSAYQGYAQYF.

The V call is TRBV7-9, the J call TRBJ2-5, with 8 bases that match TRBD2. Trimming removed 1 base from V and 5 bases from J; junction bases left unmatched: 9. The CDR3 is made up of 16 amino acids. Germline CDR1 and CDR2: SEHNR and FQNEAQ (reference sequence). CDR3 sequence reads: CASSLVWSSGLETQYF. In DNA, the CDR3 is TGTGCCAGCAGCTTAGTTTGGTCTAGCGGGCTTGAGACCCAGTACTTC.

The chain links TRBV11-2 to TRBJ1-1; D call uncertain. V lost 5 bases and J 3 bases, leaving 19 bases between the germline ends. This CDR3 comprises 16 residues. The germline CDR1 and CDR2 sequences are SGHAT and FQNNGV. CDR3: CASSLWTHGGDTEAFF. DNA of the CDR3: TGTGCCAGCAGCCTATGGACGCATGGAGGTGACACTGAAGCTTTCTTT.

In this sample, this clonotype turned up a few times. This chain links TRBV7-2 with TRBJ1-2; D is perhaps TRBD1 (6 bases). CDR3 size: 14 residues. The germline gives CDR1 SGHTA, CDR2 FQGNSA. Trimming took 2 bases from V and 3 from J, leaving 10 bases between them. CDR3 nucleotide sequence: TGTGCCAGCAGCTTATCAGGACAGCACTATGGCTACACCTTC. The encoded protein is CASSLSGQHYGYTF.